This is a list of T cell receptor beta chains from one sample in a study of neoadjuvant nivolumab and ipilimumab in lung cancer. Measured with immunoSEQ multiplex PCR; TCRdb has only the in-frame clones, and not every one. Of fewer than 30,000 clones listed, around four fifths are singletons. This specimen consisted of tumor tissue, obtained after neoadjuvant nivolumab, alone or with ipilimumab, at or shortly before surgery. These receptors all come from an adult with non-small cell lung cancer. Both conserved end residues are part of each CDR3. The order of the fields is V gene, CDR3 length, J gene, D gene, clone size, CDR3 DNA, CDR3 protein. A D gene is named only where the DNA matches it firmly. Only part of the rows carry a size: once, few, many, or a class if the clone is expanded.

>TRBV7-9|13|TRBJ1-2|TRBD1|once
TGTGCCAGCAGCTCACCGACAGGGCATGGCTACACCTTC
CASSSPTGHGYTF
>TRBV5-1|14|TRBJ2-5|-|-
TGCGCCAGCAGCCACCCCGGGGCGCAAGAGACCCAGTACTTC
CASSHPGAQETQYF
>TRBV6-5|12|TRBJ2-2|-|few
TGTGCCAGCAGTTTAGGCACCGGGGAGCTGTTTTTT
CASSLGTGELFF
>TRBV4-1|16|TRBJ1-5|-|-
TGCGCCAGCAGCCAAGAATTGAAGGGGGGCAATCAGCCCCAGCATTTT
CASSQELKGGNQPQHF
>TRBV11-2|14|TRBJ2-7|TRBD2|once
TGTGCCAGCAGCTTAACTAGCGCTACCTACGAGCAGTACTTC
CASSLTSATYEQYF
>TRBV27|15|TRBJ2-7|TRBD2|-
TGTGCCAGCAGGACGTTAAGCGGGAGCTCCTACGAGCAGTACTTC
CASRTLSGSSYEQYF
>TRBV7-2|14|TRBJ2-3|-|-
TGTGCCAGCAGCCTTCGACAGTCTGTTGATACGCAGTATTTT
CASSLRQSVDTQYF
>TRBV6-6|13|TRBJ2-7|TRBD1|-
TGTGCCAGCAGTCCAGGGGGTACCTACGAGCAGTACTTC
CASSPGGTYEQYF
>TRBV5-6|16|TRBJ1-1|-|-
TGTGCCAGCAGCCTCCCCTGGCGCGCTTCGAGCACTGAAGCTTTCTTT
CASSLPWRASSTEAFF
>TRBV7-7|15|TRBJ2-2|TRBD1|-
TGTGCCAGCAGCTCCGACAGGGGTATAACCGGGGAGCTGTTTTTT
CASSSDRGITGELFF
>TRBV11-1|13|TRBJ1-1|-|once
TGTGCCAGCAGCTTAGGTATGAACACTGAAGCTTTCTTT
CASSLGMNTEAFF
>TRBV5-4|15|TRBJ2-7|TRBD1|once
TGTGCCAGCAGCTGGACAGGGGCGCCCTACGACGAGCAGTACTTC
CASSWTGAPYDEQYF
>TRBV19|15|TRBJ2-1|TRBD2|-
TGTGCCAGTACCCAAGTAAGCTTCGGGAGGAATGAGCAGTTCTTC
CASTQVSFGRNEQFF
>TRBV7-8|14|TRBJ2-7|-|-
TGTGCCAGCAGCTTAGGTCTCAACTCCTACGAGCAGTACTTC
CASSLGLNSYEQYF
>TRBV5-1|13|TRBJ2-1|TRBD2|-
TGCGCCAGCAAGGCGGGAGCAGGCGATGAGCAGTTCTTC
CASKAGAGDEQFF
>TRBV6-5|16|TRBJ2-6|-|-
TGTGCCAGCAGTTACCGTGGGGTCTCTGGGGCCAACGTCCTGACTTTC
CASSYRGVSGANVLTF
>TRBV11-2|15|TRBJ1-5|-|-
TGTGCCAGCAGCTTAGATAGCCATAGCAATCAGCCCCAGCATTTT
CASSLDSHSNQPQHF
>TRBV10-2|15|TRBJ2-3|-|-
TGCGCCAGCAGTGACCTAGCGACTCCTACAGATACGCAGTATTTT
CASSDLATPTDTQYF
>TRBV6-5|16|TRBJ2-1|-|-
TGTGCCAGCAGTTACTCTTGGGACGCCAACTACAATGAGCAGTTCTTC
CASSYSWDANYNEQFF
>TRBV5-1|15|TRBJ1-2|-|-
TGCGCCAGCAGCTTGGAGGGACGTAGTAACTATGGCTACACCTTC
CASSLEGRSNYGYTF
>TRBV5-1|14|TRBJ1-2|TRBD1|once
TGCGCCAGCAGCTGGGGGGACAGGGTCTATGGCTACACCTTC
CASSWGDRVYGYTF
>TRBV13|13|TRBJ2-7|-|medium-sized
TGTGCCAGCAGCTTAGGTGCCAGGGTCGAGCAGTACTTC
CASSLGARVEQYF
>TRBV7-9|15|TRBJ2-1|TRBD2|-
TGTGCCAGCAGCTTCGGACTAGCGGGAGTTAATGAGCAGTTCTTC
CASSFGLAGVNEQFF
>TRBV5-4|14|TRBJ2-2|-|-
TGTGCCAGCAGCTCTCAACAGGGAGCCGGGGAGCTGTTTTTT
CASSSQQGAGELFF
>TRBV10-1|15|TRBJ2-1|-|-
TGCGCCAGCAGTTCCCTAGGGGTCTCCTACAATGAGCAGTTCTTC
CASSSLGVSYNEQFF
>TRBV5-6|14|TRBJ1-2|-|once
TGTGCCAGCAGGTATGAACAGGCCGACTATGGCTACACCTTC
CASRYEQADYGYTF
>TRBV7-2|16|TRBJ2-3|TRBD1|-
TGTGCCAGCAGCTCCCGCCAGACAGGGGAGGCAGATACGCAGTATTTT
CASSSRQTGEADTQYF
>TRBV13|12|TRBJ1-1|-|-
TGTGCCAGCAGCTACCAGGTGACTGAAGCTTTCTTT
CASSYQVTEAFF
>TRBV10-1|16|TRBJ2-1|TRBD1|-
TGCGCCAGCTGCGGGACAGGGATTTCTCTCTACAATGAGCAGTTCTTC
CASCGTGISLYNEQFF
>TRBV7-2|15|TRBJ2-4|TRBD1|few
TGTGCCAGCAGCGCACGACAGGGGATGGGTGACATTCAGTACTTC
CASSARQGMGDIQYF
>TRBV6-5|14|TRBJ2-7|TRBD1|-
TGTGCCAGCAGTCCACCAGGGGGCTCCTACGAGCAGTACTTC
CASSPPGGSYEQYF
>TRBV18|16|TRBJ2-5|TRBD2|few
TGTGCCAGCTCACCACCGGAGACTAGCGGCCAAGAGACCCAGTACTTC
CASSPPETSGQETQYF
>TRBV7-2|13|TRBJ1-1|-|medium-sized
TGTGCCAGCAGCTGGGACCCGAACACTGAAGCTTTCTTT
CASSWDPNTEAFF
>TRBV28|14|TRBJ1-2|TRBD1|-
TGTGCCAGCGTGGTACAGGGGGGCGACTATGGCTACACCTTC
CASVVQGGDYGYTF
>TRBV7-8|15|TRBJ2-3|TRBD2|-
TGTGCCAGCAGCTCATGGACTAGCGGCACAGATACGCAGTATTTT
CASSSWTSGTDTQYF
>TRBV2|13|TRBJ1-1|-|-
TGTGCCAGCAGGGTGGATGAGGGCACTGAAGCTTTCTTT
CASRVDEGTEAFF
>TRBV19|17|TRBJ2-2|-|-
TGTGCCAGCAAGCCCGATCGGGTGAGGGGGGACACCGGGGAGCTGTTTTTT
CASKPDRVRGDTGELFF
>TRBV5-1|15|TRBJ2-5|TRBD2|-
TGCGCCAGCAGCTTGGCCCTAGCGGGAGGGGAGACCCAGTACTTC
CASSLALAGGETQYF
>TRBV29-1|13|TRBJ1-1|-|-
TGCAGCGTTGCAGGCAGGATCGGAGAGGGAGCTTTCTTT
CSVAGRIGEGAFF
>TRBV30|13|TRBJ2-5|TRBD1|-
TGTGCCAGCACGACAGGGGCCCAAGAGACCCAGTACTTC
CASTTGAQETQYF
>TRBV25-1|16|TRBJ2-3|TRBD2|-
TGTGCCAGCAGTGTGGCGGGAGGGCGGAGAGCAGATACGCAGTATTTT
CASSVAGGRRADTQYF
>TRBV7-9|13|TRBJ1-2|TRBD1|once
TGTGCCAGCAGCTTATCTACAGGGGATGGCTACACCTTC
CASSLSTGDGYTF